The 32 T cell receptor beta chains listed next were all sequenced from one sample in a study of T-cell memory formation after mild COVID-19 (dated by TCRdb to about 2021). The library was produced with 5' RACE. TCRdb shows the sequencer as Illumina NovaSeq 6000. TCRdb ran its own pipeline on the public reads, namely fastp trimming at Q25 and MiXCR clone calling, and kept in-frame beta chains. Each record represents a unique CDR3 protein, reported with the most common genes and DNA among its rows. The sample table shows 450,000 to 700,000 distinct CDR3 sequences, and roughly 17% are seen once. Around 11% of the sample comes from the top ten. The sequenced material came from PBMCs or a T cell subset sorted from them (not recorded which). All receptors derive from an adult woman who had mild COVID-19 (a few samples of this study predate the infection). The sample titles of this study are shuffled in the database, so cell type and time point are left out; the donor was told from shared clones.

This clonotype was picked up a small number of times. This chain uses TRBV5-6 with TRBJ1-2, with a possible D match to TRBD1 (6 bases). V dropped 4 bases and J dropped 0 bases, with 16 bases sitting between them. The CDR3 length is 16 residues. Looked up from germline, CDR1 is SGHDT and CDR2 is YYEEEE. DNA of the CDR3: TGTGCCAGCAGCCTTATCCGACAGGCAGCTAACTATGGCTACACCTTC. Residues: CASSLIRQAANYGYTF.

This clonotype turned up a few times. This sequence joins TRBV12-3 or TRBV12-4 and TRBJ2-5; D is unresolved. CDR3 length equals 14 residues. V lost 2 bases and J 5 bases, leaving 12 bases between the germline ends. CDR3 nucleotides: TGTGCCAGCAGTTTACGGGCAGTTCACGAGACCCAGTACTTC. Translation gives CASSLRAVHETQYF.

The rearrangement uses TRBV20-1 and TRBJ2-2, with 11 bases identical to TRBD1. Trimming took 6 bases from V and 5 from J; bases not matched to a gene: 2. The CDR3 is 13 residues long. Germline V gives CDR1 DFQATT, CDR2 SNEGSKA (reference sequence). The CDR3 DNA is TGCAGTGCGGACAGGGGGCGAACCGGGGAGCTGTTTTTT. Protein sequence: CSADRGRTGELFF.

This chain links TRBV29-1 with TRBJ2-3; D ambiguous. The CDR3 has 12 amino acids. Per germline, CDR1 SQVTM and CDR2 ANQGSEA. Trimming pared 4 bases from V and 3 bases from J, leaving 8 bases between. The CDR3 spells CSVGRVTDTQYF. The CDR3, as DNA: TGCAGCGTTGGCCGTGTGACAGATACGCAGTATTTT.

This clonotype was picked up a small number of times. CDR3 amino acids: CASSLLSGRHYNEQFF. CDR3 nucleotide sequence: TGTGCCAGCAGCTTATTGAGCGGGAGGCACTACAATGAGCAGTTCTTC. V is TRBV7-6 and J is TRBJ2-1; 9 nucleotides agree with TRBD2. Losses at the gene ends were 2 bases for V and 3 bases for J; bases not matched to a gene: 5. The germline CDR1 and CDR2 sequences are SGHVS and FNYEAQ. CDR3 length equals 16 residues.

The sample holds a few counts of this clonotype. The gene calls are TRBV7-9 and TRBJ1-5; D unclear. The CDR3 totals 14 residues. Trimming shortened V by 3 bases and J by 6 bases, and 12 bases separated the two germline ends. Germline V gives CDR1 SEHNR, CDR2 FQNEAQ (reference sequence). Here the CDR3 reads CASSFPDAAQPQHF. The CDR3 nucleotides are TGTGCCAGCAGCTTCCCCGACGCGGCTCAGCCCCAGCATTTT.

The chain employs TRBV27 and TRBJ1-2; no firm D call. From germline, CDR1 is MNHEY and CDR2 SMNVEV (reference sequence). CDR3 length equals 16 residues. The V end was cut by 4 bases, the J end by 8 bases, with 23 bases between. The DNA of the CDR3 is TGTGCCAGCAGTTCTCCCCTCACTTTGCGGGGTGGCGGCTACACCTTC. Protein sequence: CASSSPLTLRGGGYTF.

The chain couples TRBV2 to TRBJ1-2; the D is unclear. This CDR3 is built from 13 residues. The germline V gene has CDR1 SNHLY and CDR2 FYNNEI. V shed 8 bases and J shed 2 bases, with 12 bases lying between them. In DNA, the CDR3 is TGTGCCAGCCCTGGCCGCCGGAACTATGGCTACACCTTC. It yields the protein CASPGRRNYGYTF. Full variable domain (missing parts from reference TRBV2 and TRBJ1-2): EPEVTQTPSHQVTQMGQEVILRCVPISNHLYFYWYRQILGQKVEFLVSFYNNEISEKSEIFDDQFSVERPDGSNFTLKIRSTKLEDSAMYFCASPGRRNYGYTFGSGTRLTVV.

The chain is built from TRBV30 and TRBJ2-1, with 9 bases aligning to TRBD1. Trimming removed 8 bases from V and 8 bases from J; junction bases left unmatched: 7. Per the germline V gene, CDR1 is GTSNPN and CDR2 is SVGIG (reference sequence). The CDR3 consists of 12 residues. The CDR3 here is CAGRDREYEQFF. The CDR3 bases are TGTGCCGGCCGGGACAGGGAGTATGAGCAGTTCTTC.

V is TRBV25-1 and J is TRBJ1-2; possible D gene TRBD1, 6 bases. Per the germline V gene, CDR1 is MGHDK and CDR2 is SYGVNS. CDR3 size: 14 residues. The V end lost 3 bases, the J end lost 4 bases, and 12 bases lay between the germline ends. The CDR3 bases are TGTGCCAGCAGTGACTTTGGGGGGCTCTATGGCTACACCTTC. Residues: CASSDFGGLYGYTF.

This chain uses TRBV7-2 with TRBJ2-1; 14 bases align to TRBD2. The CDR3 covers 15 residues. Per germline, CDR1 SGHTA and CDR2 FQGNSA. Trimming removed 5 bases from V and 9 bases from J; junction bases left unmatched: 6. This chain's CDR3 is CASSAGLAGVREQFF. The CDR3 DNA follows: TGTGCCAGCAGCGCGGGACTAGCGGGAGTGCGTGAGCAGTTCTTC.

This clonotype was picked up a small number of times. The chain uses TRBV7-3 and TRBJ2-1, with unresolved D. Germline V gene lookup returns CDR1 SGHTA and CDR2 FQGTGA. V lost 1 base, J lost 6 bases, and 7 bases lay in between. This CDR3 contains 13 residues. The CDR3 sequence: CASSLMVGNEQFF. Written as DNA, the CDR3 is TGTGCCAGCAGCTTAATGGTGGGCAATGAGCAGTTCTTC. Variable domain in full (rest from reference TRBV7-3 and TRBJ2-1): GAGVSQTPSNKVTEKGKYVELRCDPISGHTALYWYRQSLGQGPEFLIYFQGTGAADDSGLPNDRFFAVRPEGSVSTLKIQRTERGDSAVYLCASSLMVGNEQFFGPGTRLTVL.

The CDR3 nucleotides read TGTGCCAGCTCAGGAAAGGGCTTAGACGAGCAGTACTTC. It yields the protein CASSGKGLDEQYF. The rearrangement links TRBV18 to TRBJ2-7; D not certain. Trimming removed 5 bases at V and 5 bases at J, with 13 bases between. The germline CDR1 and CDR2 sequences are KGHSH and LQKENI. There are 13 residues in the CDR3.

This clonotype was seen a handful of times. This chain joins TRBV19 and TRBJ2-5, with D maybe TRBD2 (6 bases). The CDR3 contains 17 residues. Germline values: CDR1 LNHDA, CDR2 SQIVND (reference sequence). Trimming removed 0 bases from V and 7 bases from J, with 21 bases in between. CDR3 protein: CASSIDEGLASTWTQYF. The CDR3 DNA follows: TGTGCCAGTAGTATAGATGAGGGACTCGCCTCGACGTGGACCCAGTACTTC.

This chain uses TRBV30 with TRBJ1-1; no definite D call. Trimming took 3 bases from V and 5 from J, leaving 10 bases between them. This CDR3 region has 12 residues. Germline-derived CDR1 and CDR2 are GTSNPN and SVGIG (reference sequence). The CDR3 here is CAWRPRLTEAFF. CDR3 sequence (DNA): TGTGCCTGGAGGCCGCGATTGACTGAAGCTTTCTTT. Combining the CDR3 with reference TRBV30 and TRBJ1-1 gives the whole variable domain SQTIHQWPATLVQPVGSPLSLECTVEGTSNPNLYWYRQAAGRGLQLLFYSVGIGQISSEVPQNLSASRPQDRQFILSSKKLLLSDSGFYLCAWRPRLTEAFFGQGTRLTVV.

This clonotype has a count of ten or more. This chain links TRBV6-5 with TRBJ1-1; D unresolved. Germline V gene sequence: CDR1 MNHEY, CDR2 SVGAGI. This CDR3 region has 14 residues. V lost 4 bases to trimming and J lost 0 bases, with 9 bases between them. CDR3 in amino acids: CASSSPGLNTEAFF. As DNA, the CDR3 is TGTGCCAGCAGTTCGCCAGGATTGAACACTGAAGCTTTCTTT.

The table lists this clonotype with a few counts. The chain combines TRBV5-5 with TRBJ2-3; TRBD2 matches at 8 bases. The germline CDR1 and CDR2 sequences are SGHKS and YYEKEE (reference sequence). The CDR3 is made up of 18 amino acids. The ends lost 4 bases at V and 4 bases at J; junction bases unmatched: 17. CDR3 DNA sequence: TGTGCCAGCAGCCTGCTCGGATCTAATAGCGGGACCGCAGATACGCAGTATTTT. This sequence encodes CASSLLGSNSGTADTQYF.

The V gene is TRBV12-3 or TRBV12-4, the J gene TRBJ1-1; 10 bases are a match to TRBD1. CDR3 size: 17 residues. The V gene end was trimmed by 1 base and the J gene end by 5 bases; junction bases not matched to a gene: 10. CDR3: CASSLGLRDRGGTEAFF. The CDR3 nucleotides are TGTGCCAGCAGTTTAGGGCTTCGGGACAGGGGAGGGACTGAAGCTTTCTTT.

This chain joins TRBV29-1 and TRBJ2-1; 15 nucleotides line up with TRBD2. Trimming took 7 bases from V and 4 from J; bases not matched to a gene: 8. Germline CDR1 and CDR2: SQVTM and ANQGSEA. This CDR3 is 16 amino acids long. The CDR3 protein is CSALPGLAGGYNEQFF. The CDR3 nucleotides are TGCAGCGCCCTCCCGGGACTAGCGGGAGGATACAATGAGCAGTTCTTC.

The sample holds many counts of this clonotype. The CDR3: CASSHGRGPRNEQFF. In DNA form, the CDR3 reads TGTGCCAGCAGCCACGGCAGGGGGCCCCGTAATGAGCAGTTCTTC. The V gene is TRBV14, the J gene TRBJ2-1; 8 nucleotides agree with TRBD1. V lost 3 bases, J lost 7 bases, and 8 bases stayed unmatched. This CDR3 region has 15 residues. The germline gives CDR1 SGHDN, CDR2 FVKESK.

The V call is TRBV4-1, the J call TRBJ2-3; D is possibly TRBD2 (5 bases). This CDR3 has 14 amino acids. Germline V gene lookup returns CDR1 MGHRA and CDR2 YSYEKL. The germline V and J ends were trimmed by 3 bases and 2 bases, with 9 bases remaining between them. CDR3 DNA: TGCGCCAGCAGCCAGAGGGCCGACACAGATACGCAGTATTTT. This translates into CASSQRADTDTQYF.

This clonotype was seen a few times. At one end the junction does not follow the germline gene, possibly because of a read error. The chain joins TRBV7-7 to TRBJ2-5; perhaps TRBD2 as D (5 bases). Germline V gene lookup returns CDR1 SSHAT and CDR2 FNYEAQ (reference sequence). This CDR3 has 14 amino acids. The DNA of the CDR3 is TGTGCTAGCAGCTTAGTGTCGGGATCCAAGACCCAGTACTTC. It yields the protein CASSLVSGSKTQYF.

This clonotype has only a few counts. This rearrangement joins TRBV18 to TRBJ2-1; 7 bases map to TRBD2. CDR3 size: 15 residues. V shed 2 bases and J 6 bases; nucleotides not matched to a gene: 7. Germline CDR1 is KGHSH and CDR2 is LQKENI. The CDR3 loop is CASSPSGRLGNEQFF. CDR3 coding DNA: TGTGCCAGCTCACCATCCGGGAGGCTTGGCAATGAGCAGTTCTTC.

J is TRBJ1-2 and V is TRBV5-1, with D unclear. The CDR3 is 14 amino acids. Between the trimmed V and J ends, which lost 4 bases and 7 bases, there was a span of 17 bases. Germline V gene data show CDR1 as SGHRS and CDR2 as YFSETQ. The CDR3 region has the DNA TGCGCCAGCAGCCCGTTTGGGGAATTGCGTGGCTACACCTTC. It specifies CASSPFGELRGYTF.

J is TRBJ2-7 and V is TRBV30; D is ambiguous. The CDR3 totals 14 residues. V was cut by 4 bases and J by 3 bases, with 16 bases left in between. The V gene's germline CDR1 is GTSNPN and CDR2 SVGIG (reference sequence). As DNA, the CDR3 is TGTGCCTGGAACACCGAGGTGTATAGCTACGAGCAGTACTTC. Translation: CAWNTEVYSYEQYF. The full variable domain, in which reference TRBV30 and TRBJ2-7 provide the parts outside the CDR3, is SQTIHQWPATLVQPVGSPLSLECTVEGTSNPNLYWYRQAAGRGLQLLFYSVGIGQISSEVPQNLSASRPQDRQFILSSKKLLLSDSGFYLCAWNTEVYSYEQYFGPGTRLTVT.

This clonotype was picked up many times. V and J are TRBV6-9 and TRBJ1-3, with D hard to call. The V gene lost 11 bases and the J gene lost 2 bases, with 19 bases spanning the gap. The CDR3 runs 15 residues. Germline loops: CDR1 MNHGY, CDR2 SVAAGI. The CDR3: CASRGDLPAGNTIYF. The CDR3 region has the DNA TGTGCCTCTCGGGGTGACTTACCAGCTGGAAACACCATATATTTT.

J is TRBJ2-7 and V is TRBV27; possibly TRBD2 for D (5 bases). CDR1 MNHEY and CDR2 SMNVEV come from the germline V gene (reference sequence). V was cut by 5 bases and J by 1 base, with 15 bases left in between. The CDR3 runs to 15 residues. The CDR3 region has the DNA TGTGCCAGCAGTCCCCGGACTTACTATTCCTACGAGCAGTACTTC. It translates to CASSPRTYYSYEQYF.

This clonotype has only a few counts. The chain joins TRBV7-9 to TRBJ1-2; maybe TRBD1 (5 bases). Germline loops: CDR1 SEHNR, CDR2 FQNEAQ (reference sequence). V shed 3 bases and J shed 8 bases, with 13 bases lying between them. The CDR3 is 13 residues long. The CDR3 protein is CASSFGASGGYTF. DNA of the CDR3: TGTGCCAGCAGCTTTGGGGCTTCGGGCGGCTACACCTTC.

This clonotype was picked up a small number of times. This chain connects TRBV27 to TRBJ2-3, with TRBD2 matching over 8 bases. Losses at the gene ends were 5 bases for V and 5 bases for J; bases not matched to a gene: 9. The CDR3 consists of 15 residues. Germline values: CDR1 MNHEY, CDR2 SMNVEV (reference sequence). CDR3 DNA: TGTGCCAGCAGTCCTAGGGGACTAGTCATAGATACGCAGTATTTT. Translation: CASSPRGLVIDTQYF.

V usage is TRBV25-1 and J usage is TRBJ1-2, with D possibly matching TRBD1 (6 bases). Trimming removed 4 bases from V and 8 bases from J, with 14 bases in between. CDR1 is MGHDK, CDR2 SYGVNS, per germline. This CDR3 has 13 amino acids. The CDR3 sequence is CASSAAGTWGYTF. For the CDR3, the DNA is TGTGCCAGCAGTGCCGCCGGGACATGGGGCTACACCTTC.

The chain uses TRBV27 and TRBJ2-7, with TRBD1 matching 9 bases. V lost 2 bases to trimming and J lost 3 bases; unmatched junction nucleotides: 8. Germline V gene data show CDR1 as MNHEY and CDR2 as SMNVEV (reference sequence). CDR3 length: 16 amino acids. The CDR3 DNA reads TGTGCCAGCAGTTTAACCCGGGACAGGGCCTTCTACGAGCAGTACTTC. Protein product: CASSLTRDRAFYEQYF.

The rearrangement uses TRBV12-5 and TRBJ2-7; no firm D call. The CDR3 covers 11 residues. Trimming took 7 bases from V and 3 from J, leaving 7 bases between them. CDR1 and CDR2 (germline): LGHNT, FRNRAP. DNA of the CDR3: TGTGCTAGTGCCCAAAACTACGAGCAGTACTTC. Translating it yields CASAQNYEQYF.